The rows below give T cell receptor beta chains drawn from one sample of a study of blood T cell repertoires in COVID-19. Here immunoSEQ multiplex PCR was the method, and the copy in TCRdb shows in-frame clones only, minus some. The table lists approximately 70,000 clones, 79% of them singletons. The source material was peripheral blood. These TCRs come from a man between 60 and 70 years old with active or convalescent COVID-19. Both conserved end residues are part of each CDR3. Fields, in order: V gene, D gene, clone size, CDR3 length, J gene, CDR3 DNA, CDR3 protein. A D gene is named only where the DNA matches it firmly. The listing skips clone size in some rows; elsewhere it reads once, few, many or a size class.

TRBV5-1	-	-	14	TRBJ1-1	TGCGCCAGCAGCATACAGTCCATGAACACTGAAGCTTTCTTT	CASSIQSMNTEAFF
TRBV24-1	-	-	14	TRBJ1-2	TGTGCCACCAGTGAAGCACAGCCCACCTATGGCTACACCTTC	CATSEAQPTYGYTF
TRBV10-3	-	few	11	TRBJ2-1	TGTGCCATCAGTGATAGCAATGAGCAGTTCTTC	CAISDSNEQFF
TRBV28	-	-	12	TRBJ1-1	TGTGCCAGCATACAGGGAGTCACTGAAGCTTTCTTT	CASIQGVTEAFF
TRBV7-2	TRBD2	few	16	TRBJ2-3	TGTGCCAGCAGCTTACTAGCGGGCCTTAGCACAGATACGCAGTATTTT	CASSLLAGLSTDTQYF
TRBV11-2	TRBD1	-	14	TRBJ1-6	TGTGCCATCAATACCGGGACAGGGTCCTCACCCCTCCACTTT	CAINTGTGSSPLHF
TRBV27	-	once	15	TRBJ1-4	TGTGCCAGCAGTCCCTACGTGGGAGCCTTAGAAAAACTGTTTTTT	CASSPYVGALEKLFF
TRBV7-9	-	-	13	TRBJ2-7	TGTGCCAGCAGCTTAGTGGGGGGATACGAGCAGTACTTC	CASSLVGGYEQYF
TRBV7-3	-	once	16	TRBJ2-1	TGTGCCAGCAGTCCAACCGGGACATTTGAAAGCAATGAGCAGTTCTTC	CASSPTGTFESNEQFF
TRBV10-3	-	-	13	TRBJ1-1	TGTGCCATCAACGCTCACAAGAACACTGAAGCTTTCTTT	CAINAHKNTEAFF
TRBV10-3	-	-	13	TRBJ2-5	TGTGCCGTTTCCTCAGAGGGACTTGAGACCCAGTACTTC	CAVSSEGLETQYF
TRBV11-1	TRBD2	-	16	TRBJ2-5	TGTGCCAGCAGCGCAACTAGCGGGGGGTCTAAAGAGACCCAGTACTTC	CASSATSGGSKETQYF
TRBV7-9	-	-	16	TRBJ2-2	TGTGCCAGCAGCTTAACTGAGGGGGCGAACACCGGGGAGCTGTTTTTT	CASSLTEGANTGELFF
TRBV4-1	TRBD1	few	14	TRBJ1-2	TGCGCCAGCAGCCCGGGACAGGGGGTGGTAGGCTACACCTTC	CASSPGQGVVGYTF
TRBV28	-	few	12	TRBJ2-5	TGTGCCAGCAGTTTCCCCCGGGAGACCCAGTACTTC	CASSFPRETQYF
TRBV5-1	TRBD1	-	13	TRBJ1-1	TGCGCCAGCAGCACGGGACAGGGCGGTGAAGCTTTCTTT	CASSTGQGGEAFF
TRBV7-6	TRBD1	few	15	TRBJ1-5	TGTGCCAGCAGCTTCCGGGACAGTGGCCATCAGCCCCAGCATTTT	CASSFRDSGHQPQHF
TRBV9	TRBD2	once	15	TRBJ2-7	TGTGCCAGCAGCGTTGGTAGCGGGGGGACCTACGAGCAGTACTTC	CASSVGSGGTYEQYF
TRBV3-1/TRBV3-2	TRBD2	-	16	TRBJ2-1	TGTGCCAGCAGCCCTCCCGAGACTAGCATCGGTAATGAGCAGTTCTTC	CASSPPETSIGNEQFF
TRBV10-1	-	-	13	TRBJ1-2	TGCGCCAGCAGTGAGCGGGTTGACTATGGCTACACCTTC	CASSERVDYGYTF
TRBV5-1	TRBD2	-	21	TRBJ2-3	TGCGCCAGCAGCTTCCTCTCTATCATAGCGGGGGGCCCAACGCGCACAGATACGCAGTATTTT	CASSFLSIIAGGPTRTDTQYF
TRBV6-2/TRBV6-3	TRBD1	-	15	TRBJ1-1	TGTGCCAGCAGCCAGTCGGCAGGGGGGTTAACTGAAGCTTTCTTT	CASSQSAGGLTEAFF
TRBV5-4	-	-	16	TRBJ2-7	TGTGCCAGCAGCTTGGCCGGGGCGGGGTCTACCTACGAGCAGTACTTC	CASSLAGAGSTYEQYF
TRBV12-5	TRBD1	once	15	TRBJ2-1	TGTGCTAGTGGTACCGGACAGGCCCCCCAATCTGAGCAGTTCTTC	CASGTGQAPQSEQFF
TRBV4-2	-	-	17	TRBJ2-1	TGTGCCAGCAGCCAAGGGGCAGGGGAGAGCTCCTACAATGAGCAGTTCTTC	CASSQGAGESSYNEQFF
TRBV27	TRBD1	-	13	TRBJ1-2	TGTGCCAGCCGGGGACAGGGCACAGGTGGCTACACCTTC	CASRGQGTGGYTF
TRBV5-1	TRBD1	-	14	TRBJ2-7	TGCGCCAGCAGCTTGGTGGGGACAGACTACGAGCAGTACTTC	CASSLVGTDYEQYF
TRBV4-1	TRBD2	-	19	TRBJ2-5	TGCGCCAGCAGCCAAGATCCCTCCCCAGCGACTAGCGTTCAAGAGACCCAGTACTTC	CASSQDPSPATSVQETQYF
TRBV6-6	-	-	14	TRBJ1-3	TGTGCCAGCAGTTACGAGGCAGGGGGAAACACCATATATTTT	CASSYEAGGNTIYF
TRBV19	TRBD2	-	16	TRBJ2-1	TGTGCCAGTAGTCAAAGGACTAGCGGGGGGCCCGATGAGCAGTTCTTC	CASSQRTSGGPDEQFF
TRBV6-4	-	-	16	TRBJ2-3	TGTGCCAGCAGTGCCGAGGCAGGGATCGTGGGGAATACGCAGTATTTT	CASSAEAGIVGNTQYF
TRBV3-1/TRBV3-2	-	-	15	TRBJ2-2	TGTGCCAGCAGCCAAGTCGCGACAAGCACCGGGGAGCTGTTTTTT	CASSQVATSTGELFF
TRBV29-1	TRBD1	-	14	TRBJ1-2	TGCAGCGTTGAGCCGGACAGGGGGCCCTATGGCTACACCTTC	CSVEPDRGPYGYTF
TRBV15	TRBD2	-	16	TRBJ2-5	TGTGCCACCAGCGAGATGGGCCTAGCGGGGTGGGAGACCCAGTACTTC	CATSEMGLAGWETQYF
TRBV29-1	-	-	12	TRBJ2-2	TGCAGCGTTGAAGATATTTCCGGGGAGCTGTTTTTT	CSVEDISGELFF
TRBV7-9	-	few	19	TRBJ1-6	TGTGCCAGCAGCTTAGTTTTCGGGCCGGACAACTCCTATAATTCACCCCTCCACTTT	CASSLVFGPDNSYNSPLHF
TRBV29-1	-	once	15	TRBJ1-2	TGCAGCGTTGTATTGGGCGGAGGGGAAGGATGGGGCTACACCTTC	CSVVLGGGEGWGYTF
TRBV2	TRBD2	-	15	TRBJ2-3	TGTGCCAGCAGTCGGCTAGCGGGGTTTTCAGATACGCAGTATTTT	CASSRLAGFSDTQYF
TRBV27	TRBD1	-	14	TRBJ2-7	TGTGCCAGCAGTTTATGGACAGGGTCCTACGAGCAGTACTTC	CASSLWTGSYEQYF
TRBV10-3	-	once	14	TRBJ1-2	TGTGCCATCAGTGAGTCGACTCGTGTGGATGGCTACACCTTC	CAISESTRVDGYTF
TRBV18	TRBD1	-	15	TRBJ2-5	TGTGCCAGCTCACCACTCCGGGACAGTCAAGAGACCCAGTACTTC	CASSPLRDSQETQYF
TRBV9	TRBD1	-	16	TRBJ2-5	TGTGCCAGCAGCCCCCAACAGGGGGCGGTGGAAGAGACCCAGTACTTC	CASSPQQGAVEETQYF